The clone carrying this T cell receptor beta chain was recorded at least ten times. The target antigen is unknown. This sample stems from a study of T-cell memory formation after mild COVID-19. Points from the study as a whole: Clones contracting over day 15 to 85 were CD4/CD8 balanced, with later expanders leaning CD4+.

V lost 0 bases to trimming and J lost 4 bases; unmatched junction nucleotides: 10. From germline, CDR1 is LGHNA and CDR2 YSLEER. The CDR3 length is 18 residues. cDNA libraries for TCR alpha and TCR beta, carrying sample barcodes and UMIs, came from 5'RACE with constant-segment primers. Each CDR3 protein is one row after TCRdb ran MiXCR on the 5' RACE reads. This table has around 130,000 distinct CDR3 sequences, approximately 5.9% appearing once. The receptor was isolated from an adult woman who had mild COVID-19 (a few samples of this study predate the infection). Cell type and time point are not known. Sequencing was done on a sample of PBMCs or a T cell subset sorted from them (not recorded which). The V gene is TRBV4-3, the J gene TRBJ2-7; 12 nucleotides match TRBD2. CDR3 sequence: CASSQDMSSGRAGYEQYF. The CDR3, as DNA: TGCGCCAGCAGCCAAGACATGTCTAGCGGGAGGGCCGGGTACGAGCAGTACTTC.